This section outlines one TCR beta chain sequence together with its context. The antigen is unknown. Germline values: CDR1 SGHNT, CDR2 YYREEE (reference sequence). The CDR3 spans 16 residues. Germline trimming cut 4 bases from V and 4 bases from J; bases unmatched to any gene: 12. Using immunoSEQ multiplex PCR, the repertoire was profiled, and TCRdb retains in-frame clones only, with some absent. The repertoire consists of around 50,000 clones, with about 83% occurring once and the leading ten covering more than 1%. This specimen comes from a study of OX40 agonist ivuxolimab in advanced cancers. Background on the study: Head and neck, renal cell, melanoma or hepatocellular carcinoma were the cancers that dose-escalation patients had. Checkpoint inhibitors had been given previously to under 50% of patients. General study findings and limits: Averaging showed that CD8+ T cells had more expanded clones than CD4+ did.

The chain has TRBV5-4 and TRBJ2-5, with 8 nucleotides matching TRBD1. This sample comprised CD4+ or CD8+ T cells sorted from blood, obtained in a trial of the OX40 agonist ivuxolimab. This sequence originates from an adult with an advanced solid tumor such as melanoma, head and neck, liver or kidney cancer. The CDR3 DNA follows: TGTGCCAGCAGCCCAATGGGGGGCAGGGGGCCAGAGACCCAGTACTTC. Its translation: CASSPMGGRGPETQYF.